The clone carrying this T cell receptor (beta chain) was found many times. Two-round multiplex PCR amplified TCR beta CDR3 from genomic DNA. With primers specific to each TRBV and TRBJ gene, the first-round PCR was performed. During the second PCR round, universal primers were used. TCRdb used MiXCR to reprocess the multiplex PCR reads, holding one entry per CDR3 protein. The sample consists of about 30,000 distinct CDR3 sequences, around 29% of them appearing once. This specimen belongs to a study of prognosis after radiotherapy for stage I lung cancer. CDR3 length equals 15 residues. V lost 6 bases, J lost 8 bases, and 11 bases stayed unmatched. Germline V gene data show CDR1 as MRHNA and CDR2 as SNTAGT.

The chain is built from TRBV6-4 and TRBJ1-5; TRBD1 matches 9 bases. Material: PBMCs, obtained before or after stereotactic body radiation therapy (not recorded which). This TCR was sampled from a donor at least 50 years old with non-small cell lung cancer. In DNA form, the CDR3 reads TGTGCCAGCAGGAGAGACCTACAGGGGGCCGAGCCCCAGCATTTT. Translation gives CASRRDLQGAEPQHF.